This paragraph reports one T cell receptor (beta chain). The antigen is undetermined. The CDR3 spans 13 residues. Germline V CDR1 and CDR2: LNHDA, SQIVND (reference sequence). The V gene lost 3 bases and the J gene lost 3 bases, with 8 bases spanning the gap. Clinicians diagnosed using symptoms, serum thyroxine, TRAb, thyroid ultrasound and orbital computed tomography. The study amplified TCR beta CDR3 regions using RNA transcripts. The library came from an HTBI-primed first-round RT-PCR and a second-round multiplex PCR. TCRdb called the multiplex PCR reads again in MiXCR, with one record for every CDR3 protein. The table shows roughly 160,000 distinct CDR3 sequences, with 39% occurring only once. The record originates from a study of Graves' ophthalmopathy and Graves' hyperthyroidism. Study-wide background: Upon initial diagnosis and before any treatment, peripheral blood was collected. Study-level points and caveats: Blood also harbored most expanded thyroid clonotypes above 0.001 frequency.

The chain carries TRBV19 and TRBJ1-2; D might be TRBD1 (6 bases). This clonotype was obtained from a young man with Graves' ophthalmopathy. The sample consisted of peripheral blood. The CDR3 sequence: CASSMRQDYGYTF. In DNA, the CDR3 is TGTGCCAGTAGTATGCGACAGGACTATGGCTACACCTTC. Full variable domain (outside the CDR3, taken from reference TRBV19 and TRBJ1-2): DGGITQSPKYLFRKEGQNVTLSCEQNLNHDAMYWYRQDPGQGLRLIYYSQIVNDFQKGDIAEGYSVSREKKESFPLTVTSAQKNPTAFYLCASSMRQDYGYTFGSGTRLTVV.